The rows below give T cell receptor beta chains drawn from one sample of a study of T cell clones after liver transplantation. TCRdb's table, derived via immunoSEQ multiplex PCR, lists solely in-frame clones and lacks some. The repertoire consists of tens of thousands of clones, with approximately 96% occurring once and the leading ten covering 25% to 30%. The source material was CD8+ T cells from blood, sampled 12 months after liver transplant. Source of these receptors: a human patient who received a liver transplant. T cells may partly derive from the graft donor. The CDR3 runs from the conserved cysteine through the conserved F or W. The D gene is left open where the match is weak. A clone size is listed for some rows: how often the clone was seen (once, few, many), or a class if it is expanded.

d_call: -; v_call: TRBV5-6; clone_size: -; j_call: TRBJ2-7; cdr3_length: 15; cdr3_aa: CASSLRRRAEREQYF; cdr3_nt: TGTGCCAGCAGCTTGCGGCGGAGGGCCGAAAGGGAGCAGTACTTC
d_call: -; v_call: TRBV6-5; clone_size: -; j_call: TRBJ2-7; cdr3_length: 15; cdr3_aa: CASSYRKTFTYEQYF; cdr3_nt: TGTGCCAGCAGTTACCGCAAAACATTTACCTACGAGCAGTACTTC
d_call: -; v_call: TRBV7-8; clone_size: -; j_call: TRBJ2-4; cdr3_length: 17; cdr3_aa: CASSLAAGATAKNIQYF; cdr3_nt: TGTGCCAGCAGCTTAGCGGCAGGGGCGACAGCCAAAAACATTCAGTACTTC
d_call: -; v_call: TRBV12-5; clone_size: -; j_call: TRBJ2-2; cdr3_length: 14; cdr3_aa: CASGLTPQAGELFF; cdr3_nt: TGTGCTAGTGGTTTGACCCCCCAGGCCGGGGAGCTGTTTTTT
d_call: TRBD2; v_call: TRBV2; clone_size: -; j_call: TRBJ2-7; cdr3_length: 16; cdr3_aa: CASSPQGLAGTYEQYF; cdr3_nt: TGTGCCAGCAGCCCACAGGGGCTAGCGGGAACCTACGAGCAGTACTTC
d_call: -; v_call: TRBV28; clone_size: -; j_call: TRBJ2-1; cdr3_length: 15; cdr3_aa: CASSEVAFAGNEQFF; cdr3_nt: TGTGCCAGCAGTGAAGTGGCCTTTGCTGGAAATGAGCAGTTCTTC
d_call: TRBD2; v_call: TRBV27; clone_size: -; j_call: TRBJ2-1; cdr3_length: 18; cdr3_aa: CASSLRGLAGGPGNEQFF; cdr3_nt: TGTGCCAGCAGTCTGAGGGGACTAGCGGGAGGGCCGGGGAATGAGCAGTTCTTC
d_call: -; v_call: TRBV9; clone_size: -; j_call: TRBJ1-1; cdr3_length: 14; cdr3_aa: CASSVDQGFTEAFF; cdr3_nt: TGTGCCAGCAGCGTTGACCAGGGGTTCACTGAAGCTTTCTTT
d_call: -; v_call: TRBV7-8; clone_size: once; j_call: TRBJ2-7; cdr3_length: 11; cdr3_aa: CASSINYEQYF; cdr3_nt: TGTGCCAGCAGCATTAATTACGAGCAGTACTTC
d_call: TRBD2; v_call: TRBV5-8; clone_size: -; j_call: TRBJ2-7; cdr3_length: 14; cdr3_aa: CASSFWGGTYEQYF; cdr3_nt: TGTGCCAGCAGCTTTTGGGGGGGGACCTACGAGCAGTACTTC
d_call: TRBD1; v_call: TRBV4-3; clone_size: -; j_call: TRBJ2-7; cdr3_length: 14; cdr3_aa: CASSHGTGIYEQYF; cdr3_nt: TGCGCCAGCAGCCACGGGACAGGGATTTACGAGCAGTACTTC
d_call: -; v_call: TRBV6-1; clone_size: once; j_call: TRBJ2-7; cdr3_length: 16; cdr3_aa: CASSEGIAPSSYEQYF; cdr3_nt: TGTGCCAGCAGTGAAGGGATAGCGCCGAGCTCCTACGAGCAGTACTTC
d_call: TRBD1; v_call: TRBV5-1; clone_size: -; j_call: TRBJ1-4; cdr3_length: 16; cdr3_aa: CASSLAGTGLNEKLFF; cdr3_nt: TGCGCCAGCAGCTTGGCAGGGACAGGCCTCAATGAAAAACTGTTTTTT
d_call: TRBD2; v_call: TRBV7-9; clone_size: -; j_call: TRBJ2-7; cdr3_length: 17; cdr3_aa: CASSAGTSGRNAYEQYF; cdr3_nt: TGTGCCAGCAGCGCGGGGACTAGCGGGAGGAATGCCTACGAGCAGTACTTC
d_call: TRBD1; v_call: TRBV7-8; clone_size: -; j_call: TRBJ1-1; cdr3_length: 13; cdr3_aa: CASSSDRGPEAFF; cdr3_nt: TGTGCCAGCAGCTCGGACAGGGGGCCCGAAGCTTTCTTT
d_call: -; v_call: TRBV18; clone_size: -; j_call: TRBJ1-5; cdr3_length: 14; cdr3_aa: CASSPWESNQPQHF; cdr3_nt: TGTGCCAGCTCACCATGGGAGAGCAATCAGCCCCAGCATTTT
d_call: -; v_call: TRBV10-1; clone_size: -; j_call: TRBJ1-1; cdr3_length: 13; cdr3_aa: CASRGHPNTEAFF; cdr3_nt: TGCGCCAGCAGAGGACACCCGAACACTGAAGCTTTCTTT
d_call: TRBD1; v_call: TRBV18; clone_size: -; j_call: TRBJ2-3; cdr3_length: 16; cdr3_aa: CASSHQRGTGADTQYF; cdr3_nt: TGTGCCAGCTCACACCAAAGGGGGACAGGGGCCGATACGCAGTATTTT
d_call: TRBD2; v_call: TRBV10-2; clone_size: -; j_call: TRBJ2-2; cdr3_length: 17; cdr3_aa: CASSASSGRSSTGELFF; cdr3_nt: TGCGCCAGCAGTGCGAGTAGCGGGAGATCGAGCACCGGGGAGCTGTTTTTT
d_call: TRBD2; v_call: TRBV2; clone_size: -; j_call: TRBJ2-7; cdr3_length: 16; cdr3_aa: CASSETSVQRSYEQYF; cdr3_nt: TGTGCCAGCAGTGAGACTAGCGTGCAGAGGTCCTACGAGCAGTACTTC
d_call: -; v_call: TRBV29-1; clone_size: -; j_call: TRBJ2-1; cdr3_length: 17; cdr3_aa: CSVDDLGGAQSYNEQFF; cdr3_nt: TGCAGCGTTGACGACCTTGGGGGGGCCCAGTCCTACAATGAGCAGTTCTTC
d_call: -; v_call: TRBV7-9; clone_size: once; j_call: TRBJ1-1; cdr3_length: 13; cdr3_aa: CASSFSRDTEAFF; cdr3_nt: TGTGCCAGCAGCTTTAGCAGGGACACTGAAGCTTTCTTT
d_call: TRBD2; v_call: TRBV6-6; clone_size: -; j_call: TRBJ2-1; cdr3_length: 15; cdr3_aa: CASSLSGRTYNEQFF; cdr3_nt: TGTGCCAGCAGTCTAAGCGGGAGGACCTACAATGAGCAGTTCTTC
d_call: TRBD1; v_call: TRBV5-1; clone_size: -; j_call: TRBJ2-1; cdr3_length: 14; cdr3_aa: CASSLGQGYNEQFF; cdr3_nt: TGCGCCAGCAGCTTGGGACAGGGGTACAATGAGCAGTTCTTC
d_call: -; v_call: TRBV5-1; clone_size: -; j_call: TRBJ1-4; cdr3_length: 16; cdr3_aa: CASSLRRITANEKLFF; cdr3_nt: TGCGCCAGCAGCTTGAGGCGGATCACGGCTAATGAAAAACTGTTTTTT
d_call: -; v_call: TRBV27; clone_size: -; j_call: TRBJ2-1; cdr3_length: 15; cdr3_aa: CASSFLGSFNNEQFF; cdr3_nt: TGTGCCAGCAGTTTTCTTGGGTCCTTTAACAATGAGCAGTTCTTC
d_call: -; v_call: TRBV27; clone_size: -; j_call: TRBJ2-1; cdr3_length: 12; cdr3_aa: CASSRRRDEQFF; cdr3_nt: TGTGCCAGCAGCCGTCGGCGGGACGAGCAGTTCTTC
d_call: -; v_call: TRBV28; clone_size: few; j_call: TRBJ2-2; cdr3_length: 13; cdr3_aa: CASSRRGDGELFF; cdr3_nt: TGTGCCAGCAGTAGGAGGGGAGACGGGGAGCTGTTTTTT
d_call: -; v_call: TRBV7-8; clone_size: -; j_call: TRBJ2-5; cdr3_length: 13; cdr3_aa: CASSSDNSETQYF; cdr3_nt: TGTGCCAGCAGCTCCGACAACTCGGAGACCCAGTACTTC
d_call: -; v_call: TRBV2; clone_size: once; j_call: TRBJ2-7; cdr3_length: 12; cdr3_aa: CATTTPSYEQYF; cdr3_nt: TGTGCCACCACGACACCCTCCTACGAGCAGTACTTC
d_call: -; v_call: TRBV2; clone_size: -; j_call: TRBJ2-7; cdr3_length: 11; cdr3_aa: CATLGGYEQYF; cdr3_nt: TGTGCCACCTTAGGGGGCTACGAGCAGTACTTC
d_call: -; v_call: TRBV5-6; clone_size: -; j_call: TRBJ2-6; cdr3_length: 15; cdr3_aa: CASSLQGAGANVLTF; cdr3_nt: TGTGCCAGCAGCTTACAAGGGGCTGGGGCCAACGTCCTGACTTTC
d_call: TRBD2; v_call: TRBV7-9; clone_size: -; j_call: TRBJ2-3; cdr3_length: 16; cdr3_aa: CASSGRLADPTDTQYF; cdr3_nt: TGTGCCAGCAGCGGCCGACTAGCGGACCCCACAGATACGCAGTATTTT
d_call: -; v_call: TRBV7-9; clone_size: -; j_call: TRBJ2-1; cdr3_length: 13; cdr3_aa: CASSFLAQNEQFF; cdr3_nt: TGTGCCAGCAGCTTTTTAGCCCAGAATGAGCAGTTCTTC
d_call: -; v_call: TRBV19; clone_size: medium-sized; j_call: TRBJ2-1; cdr3_length: 16; cdr3_aa: CASSIGYRVSYNEQFF; cdr3_nt: TGTGCCAGTAGTATAGGTTACAGGGTTTCCTACAATGAGCAGTTCTTC
d_call: TRBD1; v_call: TRBV19; clone_size: -; j_call: TRBJ2-1; cdr3_length: 13; cdr3_aa: CASRDRGLNEQFF; cdr3_nt: TGTGCCAGCCGGGACAGGGGGCTCAATGAGCAGTTCTTC
d_call: -; v_call: TRBV28; clone_size: -; j_call: TRBJ1-2; cdr3_length: 13; cdr3_aa: CASSLWGDYGYTF; cdr3_nt: TGTGCCAGCAGTTTATGGGGCGATTATGGCTACACCTTC
d_call: TRBD2; v_call: TRBV4-2; clone_size: -; j_call: TRBJ2-3; cdr3_length: 18; cdr3_aa: CASSRPSGRALVTDTQYF; cdr3_nt: TGTGCCAGCAGCCGACCCAGCGGGAGGGCCTTAGTCACAGATACGCAGTATTTT
d_call: -; v_call: TRBV7-9; clone_size: -; j_call: TRBJ2-5; cdr3_length: 14; cdr3_aa: CASSYPTSGETQYF; cdr3_nt: TGTGCCAGCAGCTACCCTACAAGTGGCGAGACCCAGTACTTC
d_call: -; v_call: TRBV15; clone_size: -; j_call: TRBJ1-5; cdr3_length: 14; cdr3_aa: CATSVATPNQPQHF; cdr3_nt: TGTGCCACCTCGGTAGCTACCCCAAATCAGCCCCAGCATTTT
d_call: TRBD2; v_call: TRBV5-3; clone_size: -; j_call: TRBJ2-7; cdr3_length: 15; cdr3_aa: CARSLPSGRSYEQYF; cdr3_nt: TGTGCCAGAAGCTTACCTAGCGGGAGATCTTACGAGCAGTACTTC
d_call: -; v_call: TRBV27; clone_size: -; j_call: TRBJ2-7; cdr3_length: 13; cdr3_aa: CASSLSMAYEQYF; cdr3_nt: TGTGCCAGCAGTTTATCAATGGCCTACGAGCAGTACTTC
d_call: -; v_call: TRBV28; clone_size: -; j_call: TRBJ1-4; cdr3_length: 15; cdr3_aa: CASSFRDWSNEKLFF; cdr3_nt: TGTGCCAGCAGTTTCAGGGATTGGTCGAATGAAAAACTGTTTTTT
d_call: TRBD2; v_call: TRBV2; clone_size: -; j_call: TRBJ2-5; cdr3_length: 15; cdr3_aa: CASREEAGGQETQYF; cdr3_nt: TGTGCCAGCAGAGAGGAAGCGGGAGGGCAAGAGACCCAGTACTTC
d_call: -; v_call: TRBV13; clone_size: -; j_call: TRBJ2-1; cdr3_length: 13; cdr3_aa: CASSGAGQDEQFF; cdr3_nt: TGTGCCAGCAGCGGGGCGGGTCAGGATGAGCAGTTCTTC
d_call: -; v_call: TRBV9; clone_size: -; j_call: TRBJ2-5; cdr3_length: 16; cdr3_aa: CASSTPGPARKETQYF; cdr3_nt: TGTGCCAGCAGCACCCCCGGGCCGGCGAGAAAAGAGACCCAGTACTTC
d_call: TRBD2; v_call: TRBV28; clone_size: -; j_call: TRBJ2-3; cdr3_length: 18; cdr3_aa: CASSDSREGLFSTDTQYF; cdr3_nt: TGTGCCAGCAGTGACTCGCGGGAGGGCCTATTTAGCACAGATACGCAGTATTTT
d_call: TRBD1; v_call: TRBV28; clone_size: medium-sized; j_call: TRBJ2-3; cdr3_length: 14; cdr3_aa: CASRTGTGADTQYF; cdr3_nt: TGTGCCAGCAGAACCGGGACAGGGGCAGATACGCAGTATTTT
d_call: TRBD2; v_call: TRBV7-2; clone_size: -; j_call: TRBJ2-3; cdr3_length: 16; cdr3_aa: CASSLIPGGPPDTQYF; cdr3_nt: TGTGCCAGCAGCTTAATACCGGGAGGGCCCCCAGATACGCAGTATTTT
d_call: -; v_call: TRBV2; clone_size: -; j_call: TRBJ2-7; cdr3_length: 11; cdr3_aa: CASHTPYEQYF; cdr3_nt: TGTGCCAGCCATACCCCCTACGAGCAGTACTTC
d_call: -; v_call: TRBV7-9; clone_size: few; j_call: TRBJ2-7; cdr3_length: 13; cdr3_aa: CASSLGPNYEQYF; cdr3_nt: TGTGCCAGCAGCTTAGGACCCAACTACGAGCAGTACTTC
d_call: TRBD2; v_call: TRBV5-6; clone_size: -; j_call: TRBJ2-3; cdr3_length: 14; cdr3_aa: CASSLEGTSGTQYF; cdr3_nt: TGTGCCAGCAGCTTGGAAGGGACTAGCGGGACGCAGTATTTT
d_call: -; v_call: TRBV27; clone_size: -; j_call: TRBJ2-5; cdr3_length: 14; cdr3_aa: CASSLQGAGETQYF; cdr3_nt: TGTGCCAGCAGTTTACAGGGCGCGGGAGAGACCCAGTACTTC
d_call: -; v_call: TRBV5-4; clone_size: -; j_call: TRBJ2-7; cdr3_length: 14; cdr3_aa: CASRGGTDKYEQYF; cdr3_nt: TGTGCCAGCAGGGGAGGGACAGACAAGTACGAGCAGTACTTC
d_call: -; v_call: TRBV25-1; clone_size: -; j_call: TRBJ1-3; cdr3_length: 14; cdr3_aa: CASSEWDSGNTIYF; cdr3_nt: TGTGCCAGCAGTGAATGGGACTCTGGAAACACCATATATTTT
d_call: -; v_call: TRBV7-9; clone_size: -; j_call: TRBJ2-5; cdr3_length: 15; cdr3_aa: CASSQRQVNQETQYF; cdr3_nt: TGTGCCAGCAGCCAAAGACAGGTGAATCAAGAGACCCAGTACTTC